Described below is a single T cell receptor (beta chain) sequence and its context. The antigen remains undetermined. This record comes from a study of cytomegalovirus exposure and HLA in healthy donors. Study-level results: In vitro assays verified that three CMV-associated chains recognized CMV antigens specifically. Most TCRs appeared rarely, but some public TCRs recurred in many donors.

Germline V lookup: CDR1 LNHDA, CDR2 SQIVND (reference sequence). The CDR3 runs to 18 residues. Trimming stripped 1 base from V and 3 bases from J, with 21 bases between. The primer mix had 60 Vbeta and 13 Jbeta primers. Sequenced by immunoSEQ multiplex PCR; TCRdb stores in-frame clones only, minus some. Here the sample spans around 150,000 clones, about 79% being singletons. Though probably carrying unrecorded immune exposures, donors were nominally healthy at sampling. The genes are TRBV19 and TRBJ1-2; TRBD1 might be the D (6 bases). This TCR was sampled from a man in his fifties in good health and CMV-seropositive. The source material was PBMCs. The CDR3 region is CASSIGGGYRASDYGYTF. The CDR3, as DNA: TGTGCCAGTAGTATAGGCGGGGGGTACAGGGCGTCAGACTATGGCTACACCTTC.